These 24 T cell receptor beta chains were all obtained from the same sample, sequenced in a study of blood T cell repertoires in COVID-19. Using immunoSEQ multiplex PCR, the repertoire was profiled, and TCRdb retains in-frame clones only, with some absent. This table holds more than 200,000 clones, around 90% found once. Input material: peripheral blood. The receptors stem from a man aged 25-45 years with COVID-19, enrolled during active disease.

The V gene is TRBV6-4, the J gene TRBJ2-1, with 7 bases aligning to TRBD1. After removal of 4 bases from V and 5 bases from J, the junction contained 5 bases not matched to a gene. Germline assignment: CDR1 MRHNA and CDR2 SNTAGT. This CDR3 contains 14 residues. The CDR3 loop is CASSAGGWDNEQFF. For the CDR3, the DNA is TGTGCCAGCAGTGCAGGGGGTTGGGACAATGAGCAGTTCTTC.

The chain employs TRBV2 and TRBJ2-7, with D tentatively TRBD1 (5 bases). Germline V CDR1 and CDR2: SNHLY, FYNNEI. There are 13 residues in the CDR3. Trimming shortened V by 6 bases and J by 0 bases, and 9 bases separated the two germline ends. Written as DNA, the CDR3 is TGTGCCAGCAGCCCGGACATCTCCTACGAGCAGTACTTC. Its protein product is CASSPDISYEQYF.

This sequence joins TRBV4-2 and TRBJ1-4; 10 bases are a match to TRBD1. The CDR3 has 14 amino acids. The V gene end was trimmed by 7 bases and the J gene end by 8 bases; junction bases not matched to a gene: 7. The germline V gene encodes CDR1 LGHNA and CDR2 YNFKEQ. Written as DNA, the CDR3 is TGTGCCAGCACCTGGGGACAGGGGCGCGAAAAACTGTTTTTT. Amino acids: CASTWGQGREKLFF.

The chain combines TRBV3-1 (or the pseudogene TRBV3-2) with TRBJ1-2; no clear D gene. Trimming shortened V by 1 base and J by 10 bases, and 10 bases separated the two germline ends. The CDR3 covers 12 residues. The germline CDR1 and CDR2 sequences are LGHDT and YNNKEL (reference sequence). CDR3 sequence (DNA): TGTGCCAGCAGCCAAGCCGACACGGACTACACCTTC. It specifies CASSQADTDYTF.

This sequence joins TRBV27 and TRBJ2-1; perhaps TRBD2 as D (5 bases). The CDR3 spans 12 residues. Trimming left V 5 bases short and J 5 bases short, with 7 bases between. The germline V gene encodes CDR1 MNHEY and CDR2 SMNVEV (reference sequence). CDR3 loop: CASSMTNNEQFF. CDR3 DNA sequence: TGTGCCAGCAGTATGACTAACAATGAGCAGTTCTTC.

The V and J genes are TRBV25-1 and TRBJ2-7; 7 bases are shared with TRBD1. The CDR3 totals 14 residues. CDR1 and CDR2 (germline): MGHDK, SYGVNS. The V segment lost 3 bases and the J segment 0 bases; nucleotides outside the gene matches: 2. The CDR3 loop reads CASSDRTGSYEQYF. In DNA form, the CDR3 reads TGTGCCAGCAGTGACAGGACAGGCTCCTACGAGCAGTACTTC.

This rearrangement joins TRBV30 to TRBJ1-4; tentatively, D is TRBD1 (6 bases). The CDR3 spans 17 residues. V gave up 3 bases and J gave up 8 bases, with 25 bases separating them. The germline CDR1 and CDR2 sequences are GTSNPN and SVGIG (reference sequence). The DNA for the CDR3 is TGTGCCTGGAGAACCACGTCCGGGAGGGGGGCTTGGGAAAAACTGTTTTTT. It specifies CAWRTTSGRGAWEKLFF.

This clone was seen a few times. The chain recombines TRBV27 with TRBJ1-2; TRBD1 matches 8 bases. J gave up 8 bases and V 6 bases, and 11 bases lay outside the gene matches. CDR3 size: 14 residues. Germline V gene sequence: CDR1 MNHEY, CDR2 SMNVEV (reference sequence). CDR3 amino acids: CASSPQGASKGYTF. For the CDR3, the DNA is TGTGCCAGCAGCCCCCAGGGGGCAAGTAAAGGCTACACCTTC.

This chain uses TRBV6-2 or TRBV6-3 with TRBJ1-1; 11 nucleotides align to TRBD1. The CDR3 totals 16 residues. J was trimmed by 5 bases and V by 2 bases; bases with no gene match: 7. Germline CDR1 and CDR2: MNHEY and SVGEGT. The CDR3 sequence is CASSYRRTGGKTEAFF. DNA for the CDR3: TGTGCCAGCAGTTACCGAAGGACAGGGGGCAAAACTGAAGCTTTCTTT.

This sequence joins TRBV28 and TRBJ1-5, with 9 nucleotides matching TRBD1. V was clipped by 3 bases and J by 7 bases; unmatched bases: 13. This CDR3 is 17 amino acids long. Germline V gene sequence: CDR1 MDHEN, CDR2 SYDVKM. CDR3 sequence reads: CASSLSPITGGRQPQHF. The DNA for the CDR3 is TGTGCCAGCAGTTTGAGCCCCATAACAGGGGGCAGGCAGCCCCAGCATTTT.

The J gene is TRBJ1-4, the V gene TRBV5-4; 8 positions match TRBD1. With 4 bases clipped from V and 14 bases from J, the junction kept 10 bases outside the gene matches. CDR1 is SGHNT, CDR2 YYREEE, per germline (reference sequence). This CDR3 is 13 amino acids long. The chain's CDR3 is CASSLDRVGGLFF. The DNA for the CDR3 is TGTGCCAGCAGCCTGGACAGGGTCGGGGGGCTGTTTTTT.

This sequence joins TRBV5-4 and TRBJ2-3; D is uncertain. The CDR3 extends over 13 amino acids. In germline, CDR1 is SGHNT, CDR2 YYREEE (reference sequence). The germline V and J ends were trimmed by 2 bases and 3 bases, with 7 bases remaining between them. CDR3 DNA sequence: TGTGCCAGCAGCTTTTTGGCTACAGATACGCAGTATTTT. Amino acid sequence: CASSFLATDTQYF.

V gene TRBV20-1 combines with J gene TRBJ2-2; D is undetermined. V was pared by 6 bases and J by 7 bases, with 9 bases between. The CDR3 length is 11 residues. Germline V CDR1 and CDR2: DFQATT, SNEGSKA (reference sequence). CDR3 amino acids: CSAPLLGELFF. The CDR3 DNA sequence: TGCAGTGCCCCTCTCCTCGGGGAGCTGTTTTTT.

The genes are TRBV4-2 and TRBJ1-2; weak D call: TRBD1 (5 bases). The CDR3 extends over 18 amino acids. V was cut by 1 base and J by 0 bases, with 18 bases left in between. The germline CDR1 and CDR2 sequences are LGHNA and YNFKEQ. In nucleotides, the CDR3 is TGTGCCAGCAGCCAAGGATTTCAGGGCCGGGGGTCTAACTATGGCTACACCTTC. This translates into CASSQGFQGRGSNYGYTF.

Note on this clone: Other DNA sequences in the same sample also yield this CDR3. The chain is built from TRBV28 and TRBJ1-2; tentative D call: TRBD1 (6 bases). Trimming pared 4 bases from V and 4 bases from J, leaving 13 bases between. This CDR3 spans 14 amino acids. Germline V gives CDR1 MDHEN, CDR2 SYDVKM. This CDR3 is CASSSGQSSYGYTF. CDR3 sequence (DNA): TGTGCCAGCAGTTCAGGACAGTCCAGCTATGGCTACACCTTC.

In its sample, this clone was seen once. The chain carries TRBV5-1 and TRBJ2-1, with 15 positions matching TRBD2. Per germline, CDR1 SGHRS and CDR2 YFSETQ. This CDR3 is 15 amino acids long. The V segment lost 3 bases and the J segment 10 bases; nucleotides outside the gene matches: 5. The CDR3 bases are TGCGCCAGCAGCTGGGGACTAGCGGGGGGTGAGGAGCAGTTCTTC. This sequence encodes CASSWGLAGGEEQFF.

The chain couples TRBV2 to TRBJ2-5; 9 bases are shared with TRBD2. Germline CDR1 is SNHLY and CDR2 is FYNNEI. This CDR3 region has 13 residues. The trim removed 6 bases at V and 3 bases at J, leaving 2 bases unmatched. As DNA, the CDR3 is TGTGCCAGCAGACGACTAGCGGAAGAGACCCAGTACTTC. Translated: CASRRLAEETQYF.

The DNA of the CDR3 is TGTGCCAGCAGCGTAGCGCAAGAGACCCAGTACTTC. It is translated as CASSVAQETQYF. The chain has TRBV9 and TRBJ2-5; D remains ambiguous. Trimming took off 0 bases at V and 2 bases at J, with 2 bases between the two ends. The CDR3 consists of 12 residues. Germline CDR1 is SGDLS and CDR2 is YYNGEE.

The CDR3 is CSVSEGYGYTF. The CDR3 DNA sequence: TGCAGCGTTTCCGAGGGCTATGGCTACACCTTC. This chain joins TRBV29-1 and TRBJ1-2; D is uncertain. Germline lookup yields CDR1 SQVTM and CDR2 ANQGSEA. V was trimmed by 5 bases and J by 4 bases, leaving 8 bases between them. The CDR3 length is 11 residues.

The chain carries TRBV7-8 and TRBJ1-3, with a possible D match to TRBD1 (5 bases). This CDR3 spans 15 amino acids. Germline loops: CDR1 SGHVS, CDR2 FQNEAQ. V was cut by 11 bases and J by 0 bases, with 17 bases left in between. The CDR3 is CASRGQGFSGNTIYF. The CDR3, as DNA: TGTGCCTCACGCGGTCAGGGATTCTCTGGAAACACCATATATTTT.

This clone qualifies as medium-sized. This chain connects TRBV7-6 to TRBJ2-3; D possibly corresponds to TRBD2 (6 bases). Germline V lookup: CDR1 SGHVS, CDR2 FNYEAQ. Trimming removed 5 bases from V and 1 base from J, with 13 bases in between. The CDR3 has 15 amino acids. In DNA form, the CDR3 reads TGTGCCAGCAGCCCCCTCCCGGGAGGCACAGATACGCAGTATTTT. The encoded protein is CASSPLPGGTDTQYF.

This rearrangement joins TRBV28 to TRBJ1-2, with 7 positions matching TRBD1. CDR1 is MDHEN, CDR2 SYDVKM, per germline. Trimming removed 3 bases from V and 3 bases from J; junction bases left unmatched: 13. This CDR3 comprises 17 residues. CDR3 protein: CASSLSGNRGEDYGYTF. CDR3 sequence (DNA): TGTGCCAGCAGTTTGAGTGGAAACAGGGGAGAGGACTATGGCTACACCTTC.

The J gene is TRBJ1-6, the V gene TRBV25-1; TRBD1 aligns across 7 bases. Germline V gives CDR1 MGHDK, CDR2 SYGVNS. The trim removed 0 bases at V and 12 bases at J, leaving 5 bases unmatched. This CDR3 has 14 amino acids. CDR3 nucleotides: TGTGCCAGCAGTGAATACGGGACAGAGGAACCCCTCCACTTT. This translates into CASSEYGTEEPLHF.

The chain couples TRBV19 to TRBJ2-1; D is ambiguous. The CDR3 sequence is 16 residues long. V lost 2 bases, J lost 0 bases, and 11 bases lay in between. Germline V gives CDR1 LNHDA, CDR2 SQIVND (reference sequence). The CDR3 bases are TGTGCCAGTAGTATAAGTAACTCCCTCTCCTACAATGAGCAGTTCTTC. As protein: CASSISNSLSYNEQFF.